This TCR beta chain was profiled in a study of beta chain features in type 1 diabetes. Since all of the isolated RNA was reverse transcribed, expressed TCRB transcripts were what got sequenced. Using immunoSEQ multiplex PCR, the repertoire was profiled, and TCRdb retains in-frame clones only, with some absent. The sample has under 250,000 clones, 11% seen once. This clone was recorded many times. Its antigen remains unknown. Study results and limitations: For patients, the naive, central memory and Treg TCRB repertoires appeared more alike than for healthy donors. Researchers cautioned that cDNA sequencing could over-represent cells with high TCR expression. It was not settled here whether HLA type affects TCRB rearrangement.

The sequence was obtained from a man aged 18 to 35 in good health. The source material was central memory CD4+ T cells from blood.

As DNA, the CDR3 is TGTGCCAGCAGCCAAGATACTAGCGGGAGCTCCTACACCGGGGAGCTGTTTTTT. Its protein is CASSQDTSGSSYTGELFF. The chain employs TRBV4-2 and TRBJ2-2; 11 bases fit TRBD2. CDR3 size: 18 residues. CDR1 is LGHNA, CDR2 YNFKEQ, per germline. V lost 0 bases to trimming and J lost 3 bases; unmatched junction nucleotides: 6.